One and the same sample provided the 2 T cell receptor beta chains below, sequenced in a study of monozygotic twins with inflammatory bowel disease. Each CDR3 protein gets one entry in TCRdb, which reprocessed the 5' RACE reads and gives no DNA. The sample data list a few hundred thousand distinct CDR3 sequences. Sample: blood. The source is a human donor with ulcerative colitis or Crohn's disease, or a healthy co-twin of an affected twin (not recorded which).

The chain uses TRBV7-6 and TRBJ2-5; the D gene TCRdb calls, TRBD1, cannot be checked with no DNA. CDR1 is SGHVS and CDR2 is FNYEAQ in the germline V gene. The CDR3 loop spans 14 amino acids. The CDR3 sequence is CASSPPDSTETQYF. Supplemented by reference TRBV7-6 and TRBJ2-5, the full variable domain reads GAGVSQSPRYKVTKRGQDVALRCDPISGHVSLYWYRQALGQGPEFLTYFNYEAQQDKSGLPNDRFSAERPEGSISTLTIQRTEQRDSAMYRCASSPPDSTETQYFGPGTRLLVL.

The chain joins TRBV11-2 to TRBJ1-2; TCRdb gives TRBD1 as the D gene, but with no DNA this cannot be confirmed. The CDR3 has 15 amino acids. CDR1 SGHAT and CDR2 FQNNGV come from the germline V gene. The CDR3 reads CASSLGTSSYYGYTF.